A single sample is the source of the 2 T cell receptor delta chains below, sequenced in a study of gamma-delta T cells after stem cell transplantation (dated by TCRdb to the mid-2010s). The library was obtained by RT-PCR. Sequenced on an Illumina MiSeq. Identical DNA sequences were merged into single rows after TCRdb reprocessed the public reads with CATT. Recorded for this sample are about 1,300 delta-chain clones; more than 3% of them occurred a single time. The ten largest clones capture around 12% of the sample. Sequences were obtained from gamma-delta T cells. The source of these receptors is a human donor. It is not recorded whose cells these are; they may come from a transplant donor.

In regard to this clone: One base away lies a much larger clone, so this may be a sequencing read error. This chain connects TRDV2 to TRDJ1; TRDD3 aligns across 8 bases. The CDR3 totals 22 residues. CDR1 and CDR2 from the germline V gene are GEAIGNYY and EKD. The CDR3 DNA sequence: TGTGCCCGTGACACCGGGAATTTGCTACTAGGCGCTGGGGGACAGTACACCGATAAACTCATCTTT. It encodes CARDTGNLLLGAGGQYTDKLIF.

Concerning this clone: The sample contains more than one DNA sequence encoding this CDR3. In DNA form, the CDR3 reads TGTGCCTGTGACAACATCAAAGATCAAAGCGGGGACCCCCGAGGAGCCTGGGACACCCGACAGATGTTTTTC. As protein: CACDNIKDQSGDPRGAWDTRQMFF. The chain couples TRDV2 to TRDJ3; tentatively, D is TRDD3 (5 bases). This CDR3 contains 24 residues. Trimming took 2 bases from V and 2 from J, leaving 33 bases between them. Germline CDR1 is GEAIGNYY and CDR2 is EKD.